This T cell receptor beta chain was identified in a study of blood T cells in healthy people across ages. Study overall: In model experiments, template switching was able to capture about one barcoded beta molecule for every two T cells that were present. General study findings and limits: Measured against age, TCR beta diversity per million T cells decreased in a roughly linear manner. Estimated diversity across one million T cells was deemed an underestimate.

Germline V gene data show CDR1 as LGHDT and CDR2 as YNNKEL (reference sequence). This CDR3 comprises 13 residues. Trimming took off 6 bases at V and 4 bases at J, with 12 bases between the two ends. A second PCR, run for about 7 to 11 cycles, used a sample-barcoded 5' primer plus a J-beta primer mix. TCRdb analysed the 5' RACE reads with MiXCR anew, one entry per CDR3 protein. In the table there are 1.4 million to 1.5 million distinct CDR3 sequences, roughly 45% of which are singletons. Samples each had at least 5.5 micrograms of total RNA extracted. Concerning this clonotype: What it binds is unknown.

The specimen was blood. V is TRBV3-1 and J is TRBJ2-5; a possible D gene is TRBD1 (6 bases). The source of this sequence is a woman between 18 and 29 years old in good health. CDR3 sequence (DNA): TGTGCCAGCAGTATCGTAGGGGGAGAGACCCAGTACTTC. This encodes CASSIVGGETQYF.